These T cell receptor beta chains were read from a single sample in a study of T cells in Graves' hyperthyroidism and ophthalmopathy. TCRdb processed the multiplex PCR reads anew with MiXCR; each CDR3 protein has one entry. The repertoire holds just over 550,000 distinct CDR3 sequences, with just over 45% as singletons. Sequencing input: peripheral blood or thyroid tissue (not recorded which). Receptors originate from a woman under 30 with Graves' hyperthyroidism. Both conserved end residues are trimmed from each CDR3. The order of the fields is J gene, V gene, CDR3 protein.

TRBJ2-5,TRBV2,ASTETEQETQY
TRBJ1-2,TRBV7-8,ASSSLGSSLNPN
TRBJ1-1,TRBV7-2,ASSWQGHGTEAF
TRBJ2-7,TRBV15,ATSREGRSYEQY
TRBJ1-2,TRBV2,ASTSSRETSGYT
TRBJ2-7,TRBV10-3,ASSLDRGFLEQY
TRBJ2-7,TRBV7-2,ASTLTSGIVYEQY
TRBJ1-2,TRBV10-3,AVRAPGNYGYT
TRBJ1-3,TRBV29-1,SVERTGTGNTIY
TRBJ2-7,TRBV19,ASRSDRGDEQY
TRBJ1-2,TRBV29-1,SVIWDNEYGYT
TRBJ1-4,TRBV6-1,ASSDPTRQNEKLF
TRBJ2-7,TRBV9,ASSPSVGVYEQY
TRBJ2-5,TRBV7-6,ASSLSLTQETQY
TRBJ2-5,TRBV20-1,SARGAGGQETQY
TRBJ1-1,TRBV15,ATSGPPGRSSVATEAF
TRBJ1-5,TRBV19,ASSPGTNWETQH
TRBJ2-7,TRBV2,ASEGPGLDLQQY
TRBJ2-6,TRBV11-3,ASSLDGRFPGANVLT
TRBJ1-5,TRBV20-1,SAPWLGAQH
TRBJ1-6,TRBV20-1,SARRTGFSNSPLH
TRBJ1-4,TRBV6-1,ASTNRGTLNEKLF
NA,TRBV10-2,ASSELNDEQF
TRBJ1-5,TRBV6-5,ASSNTDSNQPQH
TRBJ1-5,TRBV20-1,SARHRENQPQH
TRBJ2-5,TRBV6-5,ASSRDGQETQY
TRBJ1-1,TRBV6-6,ASKELPRNTEAF
TRBJ1-1,TRBV6-6,ASSGGTGGMNTEAF
TRBJ1-1,TRBV2,AGLLNTEAF
TRBJ1-6,TRBV6-4,ASSDRDSRRGLK
TRBJ1-3,TRBV7-2,ASSPRTSGRKNTIY
TRBJ1-1,TRBV7-2,ASSLAGGRAF
TRBJ1-5,TRBV5-1,ASSLEGGFQPQH
TRBJ1-2,TRBV29-1,SVEDSEPKGVYGYT
TRBJ1-5,TRBV6-1,ASSEALQGEPQH
TRBJ1-2,TRBV7-9,ASSQGQGENYGYT
TRBJ1-1,TRBV24-1,ATSDLAVSGTGNTEAF
TRBJ2-7,TRBV24-1,ATSETGGKDEQY
TRBJ1-2,TRBV29-1,SGSLGDYGYT
TRBJ2-5,TRBV29-1,SVNPTGGETQY
TRBJ1-1,TRBV20-1,SARSLTGSPEAF
TRBJ1-1,TRBV9,ASSQTRLRAKAF
TRBJ1-1,TRBV12-3/TRBV12-4,ASKTRGDTEAF
TRBJ1-2,TRBV7-9,ASIGSGTFNYGYT
TRBJ2-3,TRBV29-1,SLRPGLSTDTQY
TRBJ1-2,TRBV12-3/TRBV12-4,ASKQQGAWGYT
TRBJ1-1,TRBV11-2,AIRSSLKVGAEAF
TRBJ1-5,TRBV25-1,ASSDEAVNQPQH
TRBJ2-7,TRBV29-1,SATLAGVYEQY
TRBJ2-2,TRBV7-9,ASSITGGSENTGELF
NA,TRBV10-3,AISGGDYANEQF
TRBJ2-7,TRBV7-3,ASSYPRGEQY
TRBJ2-2,TRBV7-2,ATPAGDTGELF
TRBJ2-2,TRBV24-1,ASRHPDRGSTGELF
TRBJ2-7,TRBV7-9,ASSLTSGAPYEQY